This entry is about one T cell receptor beta chain. Its antigen is not identified. The data were produced by immunoSEQ multiplex PCR, yet TCRdb's version contains in-frame clones alone and is incomplete. The profile shows 200,000 or so clones, roughly 84% of them singletons. V was shortened by 3 bases and J by 7 bases, with 19 bases between the two germline ends. CDR1 GTSNPN and CDR2 SVGIG come from the germline V gene (reference sequence). The CDR3 contains 15 residues. This entry belongs to a study of cytomegalovirus exposure and HLA in healthy donors. Broader study findings: Whilst most TCR sequences proved rare, a subset of public TCRs occurred across many donors.

The receptor was isolated from a woman between 18 and 29 years old in good health and CMV-seropositive. The chain has TRBV30 and TRBJ2-1; maybe TRBD2 (5 bases). Sequencing used PBMCs. The DNA of the CDR3 is TGTGCCTGGAGCCTACCGGGAACTCTCGGGAATGAGCAGTTCTTC. Protein: CAWSLPGTLGNEQFF.